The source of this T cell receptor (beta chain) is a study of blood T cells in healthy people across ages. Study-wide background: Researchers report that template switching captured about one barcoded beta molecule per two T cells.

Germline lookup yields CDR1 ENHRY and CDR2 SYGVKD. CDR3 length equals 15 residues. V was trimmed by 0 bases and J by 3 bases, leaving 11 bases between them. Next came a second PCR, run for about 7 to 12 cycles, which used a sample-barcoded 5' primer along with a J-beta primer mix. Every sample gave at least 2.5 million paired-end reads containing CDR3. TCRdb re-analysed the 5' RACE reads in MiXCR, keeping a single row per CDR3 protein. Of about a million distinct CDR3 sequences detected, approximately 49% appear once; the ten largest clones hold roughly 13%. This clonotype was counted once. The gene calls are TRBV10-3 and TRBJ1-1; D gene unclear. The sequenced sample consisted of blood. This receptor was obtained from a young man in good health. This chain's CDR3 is CAISESLSWDTEAFF. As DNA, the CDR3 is TGTGCCATCAGTGAGTCACTTAGTTGGGACACTGAAGCTTTCTTT.